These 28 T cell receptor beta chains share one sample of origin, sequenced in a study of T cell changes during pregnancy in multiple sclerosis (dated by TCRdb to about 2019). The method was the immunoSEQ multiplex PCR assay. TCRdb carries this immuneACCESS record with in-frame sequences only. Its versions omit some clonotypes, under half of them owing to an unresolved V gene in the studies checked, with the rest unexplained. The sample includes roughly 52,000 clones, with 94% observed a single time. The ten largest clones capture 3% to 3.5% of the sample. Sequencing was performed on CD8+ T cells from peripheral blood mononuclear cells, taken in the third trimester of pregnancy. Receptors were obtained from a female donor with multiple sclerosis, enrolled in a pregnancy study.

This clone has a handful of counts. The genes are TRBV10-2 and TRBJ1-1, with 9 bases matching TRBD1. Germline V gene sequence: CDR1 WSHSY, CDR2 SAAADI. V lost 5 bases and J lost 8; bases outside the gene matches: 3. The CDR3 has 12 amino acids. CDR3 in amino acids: CASSTDRGEAFF. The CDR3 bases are TGCGCCAGCAGTACGGACAGGGGAGAAGCTTTCTTT.

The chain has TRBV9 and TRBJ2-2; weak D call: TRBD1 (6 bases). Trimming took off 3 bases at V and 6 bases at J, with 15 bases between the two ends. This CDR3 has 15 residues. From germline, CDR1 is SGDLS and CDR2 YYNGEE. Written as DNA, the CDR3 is TGTGCCAGCAGCGAGACAGGATCAATTGCCGGGGAGCTGTTTTTT. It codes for CASSETGSIAGELFF.

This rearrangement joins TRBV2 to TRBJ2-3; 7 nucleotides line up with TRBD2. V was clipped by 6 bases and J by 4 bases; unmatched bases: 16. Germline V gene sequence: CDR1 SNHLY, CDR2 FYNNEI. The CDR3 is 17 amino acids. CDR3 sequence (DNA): TGTGCCAGCAGCCTCCTCCCTGGAGCGGGATGGGCAGATACGCAGTATTTT. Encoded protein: CASSLLPGAGWADTQYF.

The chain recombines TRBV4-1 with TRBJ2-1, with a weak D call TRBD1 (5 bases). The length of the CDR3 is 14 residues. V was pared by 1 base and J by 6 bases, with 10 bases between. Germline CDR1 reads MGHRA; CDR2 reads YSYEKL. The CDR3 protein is CASSQVSTVNEQFF. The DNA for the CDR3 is TGCGCCAGCAGCCAAGTATCGACAGTCAATGAGCAGTTCTTC.

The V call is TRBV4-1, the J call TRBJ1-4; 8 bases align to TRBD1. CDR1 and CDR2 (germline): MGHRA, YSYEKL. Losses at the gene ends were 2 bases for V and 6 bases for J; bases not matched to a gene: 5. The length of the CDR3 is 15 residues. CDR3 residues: CASSQRDRWYEKLFF. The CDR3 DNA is TGCGCCAGCAGCCAAAGGGACAGGTGGTATGAAAAACTGTTTTTT.

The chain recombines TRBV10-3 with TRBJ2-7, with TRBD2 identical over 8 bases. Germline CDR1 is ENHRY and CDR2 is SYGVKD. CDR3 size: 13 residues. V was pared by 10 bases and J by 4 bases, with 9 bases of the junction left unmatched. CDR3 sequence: CATETSDTYEQYF. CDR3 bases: TGTGCCACCGAGACTAGCGACACGTACGAGCAGTACTTC.

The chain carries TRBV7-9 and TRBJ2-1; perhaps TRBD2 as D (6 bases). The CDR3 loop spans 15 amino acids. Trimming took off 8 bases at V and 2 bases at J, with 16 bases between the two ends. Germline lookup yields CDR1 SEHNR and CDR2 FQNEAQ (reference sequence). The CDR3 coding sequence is TGTGCCAGCCTAACCTGGGCGGGAACCTACAATGAGCAGTTCTTC. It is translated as CASLTWAGTYNEQFF.

The CDR3 nucleotides are TGTGCCAGCAGGGTAGGGGCCTATGGCTACACCTTC. Translation: CASRVGAYGYTF. The chain has TRBV6-6 and TRBJ1-2, with a weak D call TRBD1 (5 bases). Trimming pared 6 bases from V and 4 bases from J, leaving 9 bases between. Germline V gives CDR1 MNHNY, CDR2 SVGAGI (reference sequence). There are 12 residues in the CDR3.

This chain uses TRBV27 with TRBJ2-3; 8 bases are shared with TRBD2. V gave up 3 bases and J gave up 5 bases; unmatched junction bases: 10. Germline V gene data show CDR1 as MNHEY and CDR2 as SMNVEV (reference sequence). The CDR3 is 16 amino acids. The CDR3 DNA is TGTGCCAGCAGTTTTCTAAGCGGGGGCACCGGAGATACGCAGTATTTT. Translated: CASSFLSGGTGDTQYF.

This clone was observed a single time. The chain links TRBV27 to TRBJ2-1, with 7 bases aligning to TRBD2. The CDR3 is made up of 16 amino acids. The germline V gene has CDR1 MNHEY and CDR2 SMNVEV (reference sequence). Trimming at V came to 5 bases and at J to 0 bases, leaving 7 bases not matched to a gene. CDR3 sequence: CASSLKAGPSYNEQFF. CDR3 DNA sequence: TGTGCCAGCAGTCTCAAAGCGGGGCCCTCCTACAATGAGCAGTTCTTC.

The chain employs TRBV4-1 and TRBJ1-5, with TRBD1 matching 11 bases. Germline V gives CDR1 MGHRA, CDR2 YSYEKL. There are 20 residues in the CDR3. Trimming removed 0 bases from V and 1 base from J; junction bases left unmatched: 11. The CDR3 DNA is TGCGCCAGCAGCCAAGACGAACCTGGACAGGGGGCAAAAAGCAATCAGCCCCAGCATTTT. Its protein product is CASSQDEPGQGAKSNQPQHF.

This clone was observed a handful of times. CDR3 sequence (DNA): TGCGCCAGCAACGGGACACCCGCCAAAAACATTCAGTACTTC. Translating it yields CASNGTPAKNIQYF. This chain connects TRBV10-1 to TRBJ2-4; tentative D call: TRBD1 (6 bases). From germline, CDR1 is WNHNN and CDR2 SYGVQD (reference sequence). With 7 bases removed from V and 1 base from J, the gap between germline ends came to 11 bases. This CDR3 is 14 amino acids long.

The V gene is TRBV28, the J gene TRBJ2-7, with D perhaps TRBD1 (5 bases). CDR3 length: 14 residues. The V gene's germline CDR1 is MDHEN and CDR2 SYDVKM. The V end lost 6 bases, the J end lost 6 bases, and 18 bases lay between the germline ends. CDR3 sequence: CASSPPDTISEQYF. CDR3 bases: TGTGCCAGCAGCCCCCCGGACACCATCAGCGAGCAGTACTTC.

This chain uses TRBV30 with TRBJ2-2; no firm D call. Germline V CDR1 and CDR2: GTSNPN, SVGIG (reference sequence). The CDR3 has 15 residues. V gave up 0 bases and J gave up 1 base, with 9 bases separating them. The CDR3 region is CAWSVPERNTGELFF. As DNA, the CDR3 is TGTGCCTGGAGTGTACCAGAGCGGAACACCGGGGAGCTGTTTTTT.

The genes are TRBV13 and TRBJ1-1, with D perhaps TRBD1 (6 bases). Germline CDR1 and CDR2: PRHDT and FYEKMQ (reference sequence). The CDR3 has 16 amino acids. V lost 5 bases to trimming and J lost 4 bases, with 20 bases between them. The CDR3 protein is CASSPRRTELGTEAFF. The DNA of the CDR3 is TGTGCCAGCAGCCCACGTAGGACAGAATTGGGCACTGAAGCTTTCTTT. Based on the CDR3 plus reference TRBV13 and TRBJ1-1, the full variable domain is AAGVIQSPRHLIKEKRETATLKCYPIPRHDTVYWYQQGPGQDPQFLISFYEKMQSDKGSIPDRFSAQQFSDYHSELNMSSLELGDSALYFCASSPRRTELGTEAFFGQGTRLTVV.

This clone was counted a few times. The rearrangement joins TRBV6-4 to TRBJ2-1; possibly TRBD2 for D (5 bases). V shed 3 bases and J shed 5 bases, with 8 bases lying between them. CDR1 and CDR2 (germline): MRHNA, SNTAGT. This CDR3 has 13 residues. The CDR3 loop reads CASSEEAHNEQFF. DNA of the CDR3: TGTGCCAGCAGTGAGGAGGCACACAATGAGCAGTTCTTC.

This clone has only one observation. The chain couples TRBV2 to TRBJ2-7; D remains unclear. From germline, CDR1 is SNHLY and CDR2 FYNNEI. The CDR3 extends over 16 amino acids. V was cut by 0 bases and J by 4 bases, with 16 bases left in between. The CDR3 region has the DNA TGTGCCAGCAGTGAAGCTAGCCTGCAAGCTGGGTACGAGCAGTACTTC. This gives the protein CASSEASLQAGYEQYF.

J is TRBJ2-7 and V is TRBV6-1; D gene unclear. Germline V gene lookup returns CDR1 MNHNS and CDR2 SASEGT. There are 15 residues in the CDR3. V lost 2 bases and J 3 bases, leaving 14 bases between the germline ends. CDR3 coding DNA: TGTGCCAGCAGTGAATTCTTTAGTCCCATCTACGAGCAGTACTTC. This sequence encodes CASSEFFSPIYEQYF.

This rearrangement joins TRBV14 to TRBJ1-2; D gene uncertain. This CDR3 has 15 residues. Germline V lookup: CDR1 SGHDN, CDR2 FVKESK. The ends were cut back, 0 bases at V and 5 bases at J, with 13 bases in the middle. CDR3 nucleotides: TGTGCCAGCAGCCAAGAAGCATACTCTTTATATGGCTACACCTTC. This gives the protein CASSQEAYSLYGYTF.

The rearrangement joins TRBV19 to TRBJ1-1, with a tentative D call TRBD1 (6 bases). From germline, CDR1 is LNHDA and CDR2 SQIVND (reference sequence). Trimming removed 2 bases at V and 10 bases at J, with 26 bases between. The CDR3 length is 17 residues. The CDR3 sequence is CASSITSEGVLFVGAFF. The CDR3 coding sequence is TGTGCCAGTAGTATAACGAGCGAGGGGGTTTTGTTTGTTGGAGCTTTCTTT.

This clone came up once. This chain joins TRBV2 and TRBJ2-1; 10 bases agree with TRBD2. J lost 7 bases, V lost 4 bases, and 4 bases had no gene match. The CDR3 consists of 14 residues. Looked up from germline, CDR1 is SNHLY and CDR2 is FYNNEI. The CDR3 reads CASSAGLASNEQFF. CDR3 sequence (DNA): TGTGCCAGCAGTGCGGGACTAGCGTCTAATGAGCAGTTCTTC.

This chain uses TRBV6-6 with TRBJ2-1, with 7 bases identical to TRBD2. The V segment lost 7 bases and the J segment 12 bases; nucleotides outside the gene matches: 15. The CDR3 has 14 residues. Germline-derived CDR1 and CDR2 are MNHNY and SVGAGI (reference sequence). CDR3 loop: CASTLSGVVEGQFF. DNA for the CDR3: TGTGCCAGCACCCTGAGCGGGGTCGTGGAAGGGCAGTTCTTC.

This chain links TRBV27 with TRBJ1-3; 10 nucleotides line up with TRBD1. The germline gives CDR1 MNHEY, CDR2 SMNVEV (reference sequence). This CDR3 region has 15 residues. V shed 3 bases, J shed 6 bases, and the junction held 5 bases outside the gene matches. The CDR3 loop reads CASSFRQGAENTIYF. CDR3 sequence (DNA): TGTGCCAGCAGTTTCCGACAGGGGGCAGAAAACACCATATATTTT.

CDR3 DNA: TGTGCCAGCAGTTTACCACTAGCGGGACCAACCTACGAGCAGTACTTC. The encoded protein is CASSLPLAGPTYEQYF. V usage is TRBV28 and J usage is TRBJ2-7; 10 bases are a match to TRBD2. Losses at the gene ends were 2 bases for V and 2 bases for J; bases not matched to a gene: 6. The CDR3 is 16 residues long. Per germline, CDR1 MDHEN and CDR2 SYDVKM.

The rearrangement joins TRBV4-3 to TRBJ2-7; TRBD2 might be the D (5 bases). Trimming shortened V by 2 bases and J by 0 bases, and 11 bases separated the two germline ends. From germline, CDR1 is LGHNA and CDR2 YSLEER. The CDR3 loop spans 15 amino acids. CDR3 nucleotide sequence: TGCGCCAGCAGCCAAAGTAGCGTCCCCTCCTACGAGCAGTACTTC. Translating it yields CASSQSSVPSYEQYF.

The CDR3 DNA reads as TGTGCCAGCAGTACTTTGGGGACTACAAATCAGCCCCAGCATTTT. Translation: CASSTLGTTNQPQHF. The V gene is TRBV6-1, the J gene TRBJ1-5; the D gene is possibly TRBD1 (5 bases). The germline gives CDR1 MNHNS, CDR2 SASEGT. Deletions cut 5 bases from V and 4 bases from J, with 15 bases between. The CDR3 length is 15 residues.

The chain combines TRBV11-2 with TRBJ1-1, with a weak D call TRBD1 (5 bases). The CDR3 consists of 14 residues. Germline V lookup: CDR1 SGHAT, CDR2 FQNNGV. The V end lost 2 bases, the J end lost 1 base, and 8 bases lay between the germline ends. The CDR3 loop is CASSLMQGNTEAFF. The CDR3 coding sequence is TGTGCCAGCAGCTTAATGCAGGGGAACACTGAAGCTTTCTTT. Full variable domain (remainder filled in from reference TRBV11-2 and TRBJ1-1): EAGVAQSPRYKIIEKRQSVAFWCNPISGHATLYWYQQILGQGPKLLIQFQNNGVVDDSQLPKDRFSAERLKGVDSTLKIQPAKLEDSAVYLCASSLMQGNTEAFFGQGTRLTVV.

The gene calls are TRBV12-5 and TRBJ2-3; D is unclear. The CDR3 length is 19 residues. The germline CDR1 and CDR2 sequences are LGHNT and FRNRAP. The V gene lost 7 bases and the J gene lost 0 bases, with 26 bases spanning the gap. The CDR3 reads CASAFRWLVLLGSTDTQYF. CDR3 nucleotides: TGTGCTAGTGCATTTCGGTGGCTAGTGCTTCTCGGTAGCACAGATACGCAGTATTTT.